The next 25 T cell receptor beta chains were all read from a single sample in a study of monozygotic twins with inflammatory bowel disease. TCRdb reprocessed the 5' RACE reads, keeping one entry per CDR3 protein, no DNA. Its table records a few hundred thousand distinct CDR3 sequences. Specimen: blood. The receptors come from a human donor with ulcerative colitis or Crohn's disease, or a healthy co-twin of an affected twin (not recorded which).

The genes are TRBV6-5 and TRBJ1-1. The CDR3 covers 15 residues. Germline CDR1 reads MNHEY; CDR2 reads SVGAGI. The CDR3 sequence: CASSSVDGMNTEAFF.

The chain couples TRBV7-6 to TRBJ2-3; TCRdb outputs TRBD1, but without DNA this stays unchecked. The germline gives CDR1 SGHVS, CDR2 FNYEAQ. This CDR3 comprises 16 residues. The CDR3 loop reads CASSAGTGGRADTQYF.

V and J are TRBV5-4 and TRBJ1-4. The CDR3 loop spans 15 amino acids. CDR1 SGHNT and CDR2 YYREEE come from the germline V gene (reference sequence). This CDR3 reads CASSPSAGSDEKLFF.

CDR3 sequence: CSAREGGSSGNTIYF. The chain has TRBV20-1 and TRBJ1-3; the TCRdb call, TRBD1, lacks DNA for checking. CDR1 is DFQATT, CDR2 SNEGSKA, per germline (reference sequence). The length of the CDR3 is 15 residues.

V gene TRBV7-9 combines with J gene TRBJ2-7; TCRdb returns TRBD1, unconfirmable since there is no DNA. Germline CDR1 is SEHNR and CDR2 is FQNEAQ (reference sequence). This CDR3 region has 14 residues. CDR3 protein: CASSFEDRGYEQYF.

The chain employs TRBV12-3 or TRBV12-4 and TRBJ1-2; the D call of TRBD1 rests on TCRdb alone, since no DNA is present to check it. The CDR3 runs to 17 residues. The CDR3 is CASSPLRTGDANYGYTF.

The gene calls are TRBV9 and TRBJ1-5. Germline V CDR1 and CDR2: SGDLS, YYNGEE. The CDR3 is 15 residues long. This CDR3 is CASSVGSQTHQPQHF.

The chain carries TRBV3-1 and TRBJ2-7. Germline lookup yields CDR1 LGHDT and CDR2 YNNKEL (reference sequence). The CDR3 contains 12 residues. The CDR3: CASSQTLYEQYF.

The chain joins TRBV4-1 to TRBJ2-1. Germline V gene sequence: CDR1 MGHRA, CDR2 YSYEKL. This CDR3 spans 11 amino acids. The CDR3 reads CASSQGVEQFF.

This chain joins TRBV20-1 and TRBJ2-5; TCRdb gives TRBD1 as the D gene, but with no DNA this cannot be confirmed. This CDR3 has 16 residues. CDR1 is DFQATT, CDR2 SNEGSKA, per germline (reference sequence). CDR3 protein: CSARALPRTGEETQYF.

The genes are TRBV20-1 and TRBJ2-1; TCRdb picks TRBD2, but there is no DNA to check that call. The CDR3 spans 16 residues. CDR1 is DFQATT and CDR2 is SNEGSKA in the germline V gene (reference sequence). The CDR3 protein is CSARDFAGGLVNEQFF.

V and J are TRBV15 and TRBJ2-7; the TCRdb call, TRBD2, lacks DNA for checking. CDR3 length: 18 amino acids. Germline V CDR1 and CDR2: LNHNV, YYDKDF (reference sequence). CDR3 sequence reads: CATSRLRNQRGQSSEQYF.

The chain combines TRBV9 with TRBJ2-7; lacking DNA, the TRBD2 call made by TCRdb goes unchecked. From germline, CDR1 is SGDLS and CDR2 YYNGEE. The CDR3 is 19 residues long. The CDR3 loop is CASSPYTGLAGESSYEQYF.

This rearrangement joins TRBV20-1 to TRBJ2-2; TCRdb gives TRBD1 as the D gene, but with no DNA this cannot be confirmed. CDR3 size: 11 residues. The V gene's germline CDR1 is DFQATT and CDR2 SNEGSKA (reference sequence). CDR3 amino acids: CSASGGGELFF.

The chain uses TRBV14 and TRBJ2-4. Germline V CDR1 and CDR2: SGHDN, FVKESK. The CDR3 has 16 amino acids. The CDR3: CASSPPIGLAKNIQYF.

CDR3 protein: CASSPRWDYGYTF. The chain combines TRBV5-1 with TRBJ1-2. CDR1 is SGHRS, CDR2 YFSETQ, per germline. The CDR3 is 13 residues long.

This sequence joins TRBV12-3 or TRBV12-4 and TRBJ1-4. This CDR3 has 13 amino acids. CDR3 in amino acids: CASRIRDFEKLFF.

The rearrangement joins TRBV6-1 to TRBJ1-4; the D gene TCRdb calls, TRBD1, cannot be checked with no DNA. The CDR3 length is 14 residues. CDR1 MNHNS and CDR2 SASEGT come from the germline V gene. CDR3 loop: CASSEIYNRGQLFF.

The chain employs TRBV7-2 and TRBJ2-3. The CDR3 spans 14 residues. Looked up from germline, CDR1 is SGHTA and CDR2 is FQGNSA. The CDR3 here is CASSFGLAADTQYF.

The chain joins TRBV20-1 to TRBJ2-3; TCRdb lists TRBD2, though no DNA is available to test this call. Germline CDR1 is DFQATT and CDR2 is SNEGSKA (reference sequence). The CDR3 totals 13 residues. The CDR3 is CSARPGGLDTQYF.

The chain uses TRBV7-9 and TRBJ1-5. This CDR3 is built from 13 residues. CDR1 SEHNR and CDR2 FQNEAQ come from the germline V gene (reference sequence). The CDR3 loop reads CASGLDSNQPQHF.

The V and J genes are TRBV28 and TRBJ2-1. The CDR3 has 19 residues. Per germline, CDR1 MDHEN and CDR2 SYDVKM. CDR3 sequence reads: CASSTGSITRLTPYNEQFF. Based on the CDR3 plus reference TRBV28 and TRBJ2-1, the full variable domain is DVKVTQSSRYLVKRTGEKVFLECVQDMDHENMFWYRQDPGLGLRLIYFSYDVKMKEKGDIPEGYSVSREKKERFSLILESASTNQTSMYLCASSTGSITRLTPYNEQFFGPGTRLTVL.

The rearrangement joins TRBV3-1 to TRBJ2-1; TCRdb's D call of TRBD1 is untestable without DNA. CDR1 is LGHDT and CDR2 is YNNKEL in the germline V gene (reference sequence). This CDR3 has 17 amino acids. CDR3 in amino acids: CASSQDLGGGSYNEQFF.

The chain uses TRBV5-1 and TRBJ1-1; TCRdb proposes TRBD1, but this gene call is untestable without DNA. CDR3 size: 14 residues. Germline V gene sequence: CDR1 SGHRS, CDR2 YFSETQ. This CDR3 is CASSYRVGNTEAFF.

The chain recombines TRBV6-1 with TRBJ2-1; TCRdb's D gene call, TRBD1, goes unchecked for lack of DNA. The germline V gene has CDR1 MNHNS and CDR2 SASEGT. The CDR3 sequence is 17 residues long. The CDR3 sequence is CASKEYGVTGGPEEQFF.